What follows describes a single T cell receptor beta chain. What it binds is not known. This sample was included in a study of cytomegalovirus exposure and HLA in healthy donors. Study-wide points: Confirmation in vitro established that a few CMV-associated chains were specific for CMV antigens. Some TCR beta chains (164 of them) were listed as cytomegalovirus-associated.

The protocol was immunoSEQ multiplex PCR, while the TCRdb copy is restricted to in-frame clones and leaves out a portion. Of 98,000 or so clones detected, roughly 95% appear once; the ten largest clones hold around 0.65%. The CDR3 is 18 amino acids. CDR1 and CDR2 from the germline V gene are SGHVS and FNYEAQ. Trimming took 4 bases from V and 1 from J; bases not matched to a gene: 13. The sample was PBMCs. The TCR comes from a woman between 18 and 30 years old in good health and CMV-seronegative. The chain employs TRBV7-6 and TRBJ2-1; 7 bases fit TRBD2. The CDR3 sequence: CASSSLPPTSESYNEQFF. For the CDR3, the DNA is TGTGCCAGCAGCTCCCTCCCACCAACTAGCGAATCCTACAATGAGCAGTTCTTC. The complete variable domain, with remaining parts taken from reference TRBV7-6 and TRBJ2-1, reads GAGVSQSPRYKVTKRGQDVALRCDPISGHVSLYWYRQALGQGPEFLTYFNYEAQQDKSGLPNDRFSAERPEGSISTLTIQRTEQRDSAMYRCASSSLPPTSESYNEQFFGPGTRLTVL.